Presented here are 6 T cell receptor beta chains from one specimen sequenced in a study of T-cell memory formation after mild COVID-19. Via MiXCR, TCRdb re-called the 5' RACE reads, giving one row per CDR3 protein. The sample carries approximately 230,000 distinct CDR3 sequences, 15% to 20% recorded once. The material sequenced was PBMCs or a T cell subset sorted from them (not recorded which). The receptors shown here come from a man aged 18 to 35 who had mild COVID-19 (a few samples of this study predate the infection). Cell type and time point are not known.

This clonotype was seen only a few times. The chain carries TRBV6-5 and TRBJ1-1; D is perhaps TRBD1 (6 bases). The length of the CDR3 is 15 residues. The V gene's germline CDR1 is MNHEY and CDR2 SVGAGI. With 6 bases removed from V and 2 bases from J, the gap between germline ends came to 16 bases. The CDR3 loop is CASRLQYRANTEAFF. The CDR3 coding sequence is TGTGCCAGCAGGCTGCAGTACAGGGCTAACACTGAAGCTTTCTTT.

This clonotype was observed at least ten times. This chain joins TRBV24-1 and TRBJ2-2; 8 nucleotides match TRBD1. The CDR3 runs to 16 residues. Germline-derived CDR1 and CDR2 are KGHDR and SFDVKD. V shed 3 bases and J 4 bases; nucleotides not matched to a gene: 6. Here the CDR3 reads CATSDPGTGFTGELFF. The CDR3 DNA follows: TGTGCCACCAGTGATCCCGGGACAGGATTCACCGGGGAGCTGTTTTTT.

The sample holds a few counts of this clonotype. This chain links TRBV15 with TRBJ1-2; 9 nucleotides align to TRBD1. The V gene's germline CDR1 is LNHNV and CDR2 YYDKDF (reference sequence). The CDR3 consists of 18 residues. With 4 bases clipped from V and 5 bases from J, the junction kept 17 bases outside the gene matches. CDR3 bases: TGTGCCACCAGCACGTCGTTAGCCGGGACAGGGCTGGTTTATGGCTACACCTTC. Translated, it gives CATSTSLAGTGLVYGYTF.

This clonotype has a handful of counts. V gene TRBV3-1 combines with J gene TRBJ1-4; TRBD1 matches at 11 bases. Losses at the gene ends were 4 bases for V and 7 bases for J; bases not matched to a gene: 5. The germline V gene has CDR1 LGHDT and CDR2 YNNKEL (reference sequence). The CDR3 loop spans 15 amino acids. The CDR3 nucleotides read TGTGCCAGCAGCCTCGGGGACAGGGGGAGTGAAAAACTGTTTTTT. This codes for CASSLGDRGSEKLFF.

The CDR3 loop is CASSQEGEAFF. The CDR3 coding sequence is TGTGCCAGCAGCCAAGAGGGGGAAGCTTTCTTT. The rearrangement uses TRBV3-1 and TRBJ1-1; D unclear. The CDR3 length is 11 residues. Per germline, CDR1 LGHDT and CDR2 YNNKEL (reference sequence). Trimming removed 0 bases from V and 8 bases from J, with 4 bases in between.

The V and J genes are TRBV4-3 and TRBJ1-5; 9 bases fit TRBD1. With V trimmed by 2 bases and J by 9 bases, 2 bases remained unmatched. The CDR3 is made up of 13 amino acids. The germline V gene has CDR1 LGHNA and CDR2 YSLEER. The CDR3 DNA is TGCGCCAGCAGCCAAATACAGGGGGCGCCCCAGCATTTT. Amino acid sequence: CASSQIQGAPQHF.